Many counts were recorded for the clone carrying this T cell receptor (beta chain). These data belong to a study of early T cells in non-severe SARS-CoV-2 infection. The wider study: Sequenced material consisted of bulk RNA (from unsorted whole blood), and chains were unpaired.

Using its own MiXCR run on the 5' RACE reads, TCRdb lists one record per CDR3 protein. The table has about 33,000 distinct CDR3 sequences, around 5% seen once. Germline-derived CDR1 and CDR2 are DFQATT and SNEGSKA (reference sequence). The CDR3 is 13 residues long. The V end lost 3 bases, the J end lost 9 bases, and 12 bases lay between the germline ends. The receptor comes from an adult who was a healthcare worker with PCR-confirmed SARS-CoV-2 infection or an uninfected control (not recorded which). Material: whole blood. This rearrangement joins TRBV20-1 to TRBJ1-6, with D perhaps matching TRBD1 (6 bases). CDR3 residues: CSASHREGSPLHF. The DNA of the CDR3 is TGCAGTGCTAGCCACAGGGAGGGTTCACCCCTCCACTTT.